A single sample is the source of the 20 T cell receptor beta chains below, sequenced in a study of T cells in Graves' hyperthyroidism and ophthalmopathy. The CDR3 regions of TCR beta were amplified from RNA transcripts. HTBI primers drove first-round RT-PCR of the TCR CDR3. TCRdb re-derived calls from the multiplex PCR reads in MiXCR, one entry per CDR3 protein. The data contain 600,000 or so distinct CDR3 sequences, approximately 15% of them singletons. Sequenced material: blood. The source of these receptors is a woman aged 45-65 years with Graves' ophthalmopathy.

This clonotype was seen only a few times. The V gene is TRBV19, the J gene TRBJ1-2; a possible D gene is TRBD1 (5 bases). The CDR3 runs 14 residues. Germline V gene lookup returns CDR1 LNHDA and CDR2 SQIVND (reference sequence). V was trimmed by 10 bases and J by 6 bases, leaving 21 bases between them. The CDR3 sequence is CATTIQGTMDGYTF. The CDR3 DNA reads TGTGCCACCACCATCCAGGGCACGATGGATGGCTACACCTTC.

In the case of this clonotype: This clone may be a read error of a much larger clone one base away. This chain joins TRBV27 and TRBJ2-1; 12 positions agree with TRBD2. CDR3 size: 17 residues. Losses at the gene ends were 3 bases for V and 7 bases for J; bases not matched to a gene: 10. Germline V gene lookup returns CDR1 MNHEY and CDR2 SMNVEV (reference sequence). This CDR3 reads CASSFLRLAGVYNEQFF. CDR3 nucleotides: TGTGCCAGCAGTTTCCTCAGACTAGCGGGAGTGTATAATGAGCAGTTCTTC.

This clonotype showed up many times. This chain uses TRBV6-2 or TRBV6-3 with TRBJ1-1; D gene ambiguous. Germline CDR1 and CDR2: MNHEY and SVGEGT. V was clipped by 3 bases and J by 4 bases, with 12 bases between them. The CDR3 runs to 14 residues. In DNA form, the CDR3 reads TGTGCCAGCAGTTATTGGGGTCTGGGCACTGAAGCTTTCTTT. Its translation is CASSYWGLGTEAFF.

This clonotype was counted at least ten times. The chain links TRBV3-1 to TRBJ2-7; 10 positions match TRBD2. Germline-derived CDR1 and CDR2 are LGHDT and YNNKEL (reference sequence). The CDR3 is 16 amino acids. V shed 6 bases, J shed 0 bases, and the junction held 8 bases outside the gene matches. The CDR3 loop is CASRSTSGRSSYEQYF. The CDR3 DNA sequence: TGTGCCAGCAGGTCGACTAGCGGGCGTAGCTCCTACGAGCAGTACTTC.

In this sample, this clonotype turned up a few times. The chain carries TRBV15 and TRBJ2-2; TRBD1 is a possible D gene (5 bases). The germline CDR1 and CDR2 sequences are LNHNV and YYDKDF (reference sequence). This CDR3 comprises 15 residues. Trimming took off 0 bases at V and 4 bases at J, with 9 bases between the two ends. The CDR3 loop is CATSRDRQFTGELFF. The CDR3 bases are TGTGCCACCAGCAGAGATAGACAGTTCACCGGGGAGCTGTTTTTT.

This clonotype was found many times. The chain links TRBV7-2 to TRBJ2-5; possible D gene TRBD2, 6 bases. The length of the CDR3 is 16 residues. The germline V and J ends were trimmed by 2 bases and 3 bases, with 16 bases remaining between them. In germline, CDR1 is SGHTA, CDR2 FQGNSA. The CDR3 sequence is CASSLWAGGFKETQYF. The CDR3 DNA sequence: TGTGCCAGCAGCTTATGGGCTGGGGGGTTCAAAGAGACCCAGTACTTC.

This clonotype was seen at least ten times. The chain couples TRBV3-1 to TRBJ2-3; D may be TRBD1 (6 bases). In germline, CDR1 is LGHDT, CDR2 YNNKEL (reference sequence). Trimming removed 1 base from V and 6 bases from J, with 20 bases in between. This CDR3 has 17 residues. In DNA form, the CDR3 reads TGTGCCAGCAGCCAAGTCGTCGCACAGGGCAGCGTCGATACGCAGTATTTT. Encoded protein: CASSQVVAQGSVDTQYF.

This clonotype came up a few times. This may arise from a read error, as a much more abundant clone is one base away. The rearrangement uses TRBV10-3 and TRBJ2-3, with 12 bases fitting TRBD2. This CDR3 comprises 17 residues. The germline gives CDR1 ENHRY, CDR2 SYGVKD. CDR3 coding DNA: TGTGCCATCAGTGAGTCAACTAGCGGGAGGACGACAGATACGCATTATTTT. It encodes CAISESTSGRTTDTHYF.

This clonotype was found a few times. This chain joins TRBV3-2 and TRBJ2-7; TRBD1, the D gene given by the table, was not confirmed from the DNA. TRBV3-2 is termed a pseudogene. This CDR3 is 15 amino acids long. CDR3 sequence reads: CASSQEGQGTYEQYF. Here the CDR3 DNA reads TGTGCCAGCAGCCAAGAAGGGCAGGGGACCTACGAGCAGTACTTC.

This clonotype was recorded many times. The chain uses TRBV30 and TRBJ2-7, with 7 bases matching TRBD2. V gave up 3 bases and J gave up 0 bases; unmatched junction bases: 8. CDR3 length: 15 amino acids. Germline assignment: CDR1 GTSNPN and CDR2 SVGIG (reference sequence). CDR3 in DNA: TGTGCCTGGAGCCCCAGCGGGGCCGCCTCCTACGAGCAGTACTTC. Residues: CAWSPSGAASYEQYF.

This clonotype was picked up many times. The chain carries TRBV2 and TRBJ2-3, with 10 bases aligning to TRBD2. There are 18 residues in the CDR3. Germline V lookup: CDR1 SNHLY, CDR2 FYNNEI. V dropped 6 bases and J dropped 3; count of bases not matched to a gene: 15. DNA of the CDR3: TGTGCCAGCAGATCACCATCTACAGCGGGAGGGCTGACAGATACGCAGTATTTT. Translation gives CASRSPSTAGGLTDTQYF.

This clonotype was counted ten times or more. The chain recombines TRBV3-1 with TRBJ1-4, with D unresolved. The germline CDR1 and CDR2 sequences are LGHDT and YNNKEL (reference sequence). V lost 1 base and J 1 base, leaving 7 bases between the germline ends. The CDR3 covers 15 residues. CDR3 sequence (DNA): TGTGCCAGCAGCCAAGTTTACGGAACTAATGAAAAACTGTTTTTT. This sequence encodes CASSQVYGTNEKLFF.

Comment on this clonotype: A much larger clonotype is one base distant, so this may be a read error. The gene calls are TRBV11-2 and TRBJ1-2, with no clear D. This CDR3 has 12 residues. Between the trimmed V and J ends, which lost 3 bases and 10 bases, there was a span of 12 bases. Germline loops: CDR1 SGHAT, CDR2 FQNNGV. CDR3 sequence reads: CASSFAGSVYTF. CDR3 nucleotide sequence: TGTGCCAGCAGCTTCGCGGGGTCAGTCTACACCTTC.

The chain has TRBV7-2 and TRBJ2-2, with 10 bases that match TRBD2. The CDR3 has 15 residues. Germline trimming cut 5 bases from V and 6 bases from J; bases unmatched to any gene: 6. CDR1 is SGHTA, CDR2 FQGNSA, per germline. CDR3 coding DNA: TGTGCCAGCAGCAAACCTAGCGGGAGTGCCGGGGAGCTGTTTTTT. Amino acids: CASSKPSGSAGELFF.

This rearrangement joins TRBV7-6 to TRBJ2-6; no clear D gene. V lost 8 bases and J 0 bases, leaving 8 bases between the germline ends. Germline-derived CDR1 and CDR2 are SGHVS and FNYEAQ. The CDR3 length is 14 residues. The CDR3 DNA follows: TGTGCCAGCGGTGATAACTCTGGGGCCAACGTCCTGACTTTC. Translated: CASGDNSGANVLTF. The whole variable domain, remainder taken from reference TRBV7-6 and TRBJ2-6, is GAGVSQSPRYKVTKRGQDVALRCDPISGHVSLYWYRQALGQGPEFLTYFNYEAQQDKSGLPNDRFSAERPEGSISTLTIQRTEQRDSAMYRCASGDNSGANVLTFGAGSRLTVL.

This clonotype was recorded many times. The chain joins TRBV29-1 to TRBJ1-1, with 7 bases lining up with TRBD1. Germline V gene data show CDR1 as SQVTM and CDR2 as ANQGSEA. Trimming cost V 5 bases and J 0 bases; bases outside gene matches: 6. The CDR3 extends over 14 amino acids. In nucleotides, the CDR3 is TGCAGCGTTCGGGACAGATACATGAACACTGAAGCTTTCTTT. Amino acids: CSVRDRYMNTEAFF.

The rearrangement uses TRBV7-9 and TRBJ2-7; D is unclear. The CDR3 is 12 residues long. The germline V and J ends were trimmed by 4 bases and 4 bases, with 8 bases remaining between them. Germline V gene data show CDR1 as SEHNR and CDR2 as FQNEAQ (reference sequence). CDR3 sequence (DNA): TGTGCCAGCAGCTCAGATGTTTACGAGCAGTACTTC. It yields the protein CASSSDVYEQYF.

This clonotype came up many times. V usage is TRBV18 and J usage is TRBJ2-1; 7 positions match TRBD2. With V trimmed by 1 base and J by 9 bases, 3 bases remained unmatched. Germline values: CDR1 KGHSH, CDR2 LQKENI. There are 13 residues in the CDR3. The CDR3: CASSPLAGVEQFF. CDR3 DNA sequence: TGTGCCAGCTCACCACTTGCGGGAGTTGAGCAGTTCTTC. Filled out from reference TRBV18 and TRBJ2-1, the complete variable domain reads NAGVMQNPRHLVRRRGQEARLRCSPMKGHSHVYWYRQLPEEGLKFMVYLQKENIIDESGMPKERFSAEFPKEGPSILRIQQVVRGDSAAYFCASSPLAGVEQFFGPGTRLTVL.

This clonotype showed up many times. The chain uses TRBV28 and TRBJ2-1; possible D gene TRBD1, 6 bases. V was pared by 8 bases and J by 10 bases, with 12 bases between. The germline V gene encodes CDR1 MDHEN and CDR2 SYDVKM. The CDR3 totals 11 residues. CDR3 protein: CASRLGTEQFF. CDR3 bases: TGTGCCAGCCGACTGGGGACAGAGCAGTTCTTC.

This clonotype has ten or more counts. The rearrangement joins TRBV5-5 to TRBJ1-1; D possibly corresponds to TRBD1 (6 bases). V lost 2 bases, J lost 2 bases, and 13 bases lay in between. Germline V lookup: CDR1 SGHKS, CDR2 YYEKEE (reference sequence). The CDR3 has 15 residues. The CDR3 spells CASSFSQGPNTEAFF. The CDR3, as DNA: TGTGCCAGCAGCTTTTCACAGGGCCCTAACACTGAAGCTTTCTTT.